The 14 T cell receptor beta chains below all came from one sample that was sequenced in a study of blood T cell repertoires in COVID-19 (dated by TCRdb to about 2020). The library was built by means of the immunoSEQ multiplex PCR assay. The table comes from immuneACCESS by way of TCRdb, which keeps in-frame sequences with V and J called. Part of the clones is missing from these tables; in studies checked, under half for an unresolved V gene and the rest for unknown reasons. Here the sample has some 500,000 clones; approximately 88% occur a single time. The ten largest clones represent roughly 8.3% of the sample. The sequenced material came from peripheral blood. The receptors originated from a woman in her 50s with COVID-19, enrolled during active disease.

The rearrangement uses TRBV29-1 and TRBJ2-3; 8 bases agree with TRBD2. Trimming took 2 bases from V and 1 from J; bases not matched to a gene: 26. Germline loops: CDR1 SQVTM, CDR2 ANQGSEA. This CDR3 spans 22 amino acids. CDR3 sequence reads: CSVEIGTGWGAGDARGTDTQYF. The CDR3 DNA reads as TGCAGCGTTGAAATAGGAACAGGTTGGGGAGCGGGGGATGCTAGAGGCACAGATACGCAGTATTTT.

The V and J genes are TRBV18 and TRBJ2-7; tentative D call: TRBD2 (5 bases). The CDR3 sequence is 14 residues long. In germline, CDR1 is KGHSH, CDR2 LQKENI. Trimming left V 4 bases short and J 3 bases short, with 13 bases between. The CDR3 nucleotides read TGTGCCAGCTCACGCGAAGGACGGGACTACGAGCAGTACTTC. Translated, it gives CASSREGRDYEQYF.

The CDR3 reads CASSKVLSCELAGHTDTQYF. Here the CDR3 DNA reads TGTGCCAGCAGCAAAGTACTTAGCTGCGAACTAGCGGGCCACACAGATACGCAGTATTTT. This chain links TRBV21-1 with TRBJ2-3; no DNA check was done on the table's D call, TRBD2. TRBV21-1 is shown as a pseudogene. This CDR3 region has 20 residues.

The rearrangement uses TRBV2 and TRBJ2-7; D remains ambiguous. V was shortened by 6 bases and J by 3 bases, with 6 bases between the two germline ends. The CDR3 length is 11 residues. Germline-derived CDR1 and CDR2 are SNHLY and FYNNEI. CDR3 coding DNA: TGTGCCAGCAGGACTTTCTACGAGCAGTACTTC. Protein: CASRTFYEQYF.

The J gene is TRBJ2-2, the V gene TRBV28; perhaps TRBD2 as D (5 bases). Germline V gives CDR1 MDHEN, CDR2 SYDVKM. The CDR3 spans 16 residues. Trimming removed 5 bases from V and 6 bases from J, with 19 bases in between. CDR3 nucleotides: TGTGCCAGCAGTCTCCCGCCGGGCATGAGGGCCGGGGAGCTGTTTTTT. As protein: CASSLPPGMRAGELFF. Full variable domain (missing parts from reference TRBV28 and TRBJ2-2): DVKVTQSSRYLVKRTGEKVFLECVQDMDHENMFWYRQDPGLGLRLIYFSYDVKMKEKGDIPEGYSVSREKKERFSLILESASTNQTSMYLCASSLPPGMRAGELFFGEGSRLTVL.

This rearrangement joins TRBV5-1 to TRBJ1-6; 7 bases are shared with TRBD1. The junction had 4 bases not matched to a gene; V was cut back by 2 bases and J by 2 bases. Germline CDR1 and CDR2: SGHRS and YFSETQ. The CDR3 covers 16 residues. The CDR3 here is CASSFGTEPYNSPLHF. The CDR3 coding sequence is TGCGCCAGCAGCTTTGGGACAGAACCCTATAATTCACCCCTCCACTTT. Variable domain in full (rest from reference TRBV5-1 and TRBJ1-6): KAGVTQTPRYLIKTRGQQVTLSCSPISGHRSVSWYQQTPGQGLQFLFEYFSETQRNKGNFPGRFSGRQFSNSRSEMNVSTLELGDSALYLCASSFGTEPYNSPLHFGNGTRLTVT.

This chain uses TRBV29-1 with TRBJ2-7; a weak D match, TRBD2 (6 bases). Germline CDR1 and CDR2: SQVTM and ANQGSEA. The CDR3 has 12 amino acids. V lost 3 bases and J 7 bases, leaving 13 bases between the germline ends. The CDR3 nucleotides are TGCAGCGTTGAGGGCTCCCGGGGGGAGCAGTACTTC. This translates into CSVEGSRGEQYF.

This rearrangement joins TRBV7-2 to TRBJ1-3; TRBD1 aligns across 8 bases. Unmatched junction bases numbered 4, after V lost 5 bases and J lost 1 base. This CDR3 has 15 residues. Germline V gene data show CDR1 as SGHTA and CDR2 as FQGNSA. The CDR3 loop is CASSLDRVSGNTIYF. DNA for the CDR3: TGTGCCAGCAGCCTGGACAGGGTATCTGGAAACACCATATATTTT.

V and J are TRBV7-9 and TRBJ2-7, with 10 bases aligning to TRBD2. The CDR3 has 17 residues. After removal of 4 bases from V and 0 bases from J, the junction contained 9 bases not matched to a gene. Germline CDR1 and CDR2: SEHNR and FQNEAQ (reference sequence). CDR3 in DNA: TGTGCCAGCAGCTCGAGTAGCGGGGGGCCGAGCTCCTACGAGCAGTACTTC. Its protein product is CASSSSSGGPSSYEQYF.

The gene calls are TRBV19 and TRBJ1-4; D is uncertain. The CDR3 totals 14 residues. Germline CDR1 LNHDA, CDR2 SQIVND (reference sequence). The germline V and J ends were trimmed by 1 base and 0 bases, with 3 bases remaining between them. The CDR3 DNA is TGTGCCAGTAGTATAGCGGCAACTAATGAAAAACTGTTTTTT. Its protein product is CASSIAATNEKLFF.

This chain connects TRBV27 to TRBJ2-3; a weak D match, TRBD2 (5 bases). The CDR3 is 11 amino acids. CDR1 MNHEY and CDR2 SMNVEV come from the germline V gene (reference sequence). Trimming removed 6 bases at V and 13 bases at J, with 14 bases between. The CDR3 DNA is TGTGCCAGCAGACGAGGGATAACGGAGTATTTT. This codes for CASRRGITEYF.

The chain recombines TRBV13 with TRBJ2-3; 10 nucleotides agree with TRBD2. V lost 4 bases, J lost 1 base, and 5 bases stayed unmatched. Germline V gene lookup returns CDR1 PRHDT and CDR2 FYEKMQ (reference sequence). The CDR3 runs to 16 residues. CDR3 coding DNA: TGTGCCAGCAGCTCAAGCGGGGGGGCGGGCACAGATACGCAGTATTTT. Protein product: CASSSSGGAGTDTQYF.

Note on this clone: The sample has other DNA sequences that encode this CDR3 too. This CDR3 is CASSSGGETQYF. CDR3 DNA sequence: TGTGCCAGCAGTTCAGGAGGAGAGACCCAGTACTTC. The chain carries TRBV6-5 and TRBJ2-5, with a possible D match to TRBD2 (5 bases). Per germline, CDR1 MNHEY and CDR2 SVGAGI. V was clipped by 4 bases and J by 4 bases, with 7 bases between them. The CDR3 runs to 12 residues.

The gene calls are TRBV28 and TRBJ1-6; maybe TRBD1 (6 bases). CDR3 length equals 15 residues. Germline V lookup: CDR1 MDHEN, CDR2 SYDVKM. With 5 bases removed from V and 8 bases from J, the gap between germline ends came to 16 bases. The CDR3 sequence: CASSRPGTTYSPLHF. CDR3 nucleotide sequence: TGTGCCAGCAGTCGCCCCGGGACAACTTATTCACCCCTCCACTTT.